Reported below is one T cell receptor (beta chain). This CDR3 has 14 residues. V was trimmed by 6 bases and J by 7 bases, leaving 16 bases between them. Germline lookup yields CDR1 MDHEN and CDR2 SYDVKM. TCRbeta library preparation incorporated unique molecular identifiers. TCRdb reprocessed the PCR reads with MiXCR, giving one entry per CDR3 protein. The sample lists about a million distinct CDR3 sequences, roughly 29% occurring once. These data originate in a study of T-cell reconstitution after alpha-beta-depleted transplantation in children. This TCR was recovered from a boy in the first two years of life who had a stem cell transplant for SCID, so the T cells may come from the graft donor. The rearrangement links TRBV28 to TRBJ2-1, with D perhaps TRBD1 (6 bases). The starting material was PBMCs, mostly from graft donor cells, obtained 360 days after TCRalphabeta/CD19-depleted stem cell transplant. The CDR3: CASSLGTWGNEQFF. CDR3 DNA sequence: TGTGCCAGCAGCTTAGGGACATGGGGGAATGAGCAGTTCTTC.